The source of this T cell receptor (beta chain) is a study of T-cell memory formation after mild COVID-19. Germline V gene sequence: CDR1 SGHTA, CDR2 FQGNSA. The CDR3 totals 15 residues. Trimming took 3 bases from V and 2 from J, leaving 11 bases between them. cDNA libraries for TCR alpha and TCR beta, carrying sample barcodes and UMIs, came from 5'RACE with constant-segment primers. Using its own MiXCR run on the 5' RACE reads, TCRdb lists one record per CDR3 protein. The profile shows around 320,000 distinct CDR3 sequences, under 30% of them singletons. V gene TRBV7-2 combines with J gene TRBJ1-3, with D perhaps TRBD1 (5 bases). Sequenced material: PBMCs or a T cell subset sorted from them (not recorded which). This sequence originates from an adult woman who had mild COVID-19 (a few samples of this study predate the infection). Cell type and time point are not known. DNA of the CDR3: TGTGCCAGCAGCTTTTTACCGACAGCTGGAAACACCATATATTTT. Translating it yields CASSFLPTAGNTIYF.